The 8 T cell receptor beta chains in this list originate from one sample, sequenced in a study of graft-versus-host responses after intestinal transplantation. The study plated roughly 200,000 CFSE-labeled responders with roughly 200,000 irradiated, violet-dye-labeled stimulators. The data were produced by immunoSEQ multiplex PCR, yet TCRdb's version contains in-frame clones alone and is incomplete. This table has around 14,000 clones, more than 25% appearing once. The sample consisted of alloreactive CD8+ T cells from a mixed lymphocyte reaction culture, taken before intestinal transplant. Subset specified: CFSE-low proliferating T cells sorted from roughly 6-day pre-transplant mixed lymphocyte reaction (GvH or HvG direction). These receptors were taken from a human patient who received an intestinal transplant.

In its sample, this clone was seen a few times. V gene TRBV7-9 combines with J gene TRBJ2-2; no clear D. The CDR3 is made up of 14 amino acids. Germline lookup yields CDR1 SEHNR and CDR2 FQNEAQ (reference sequence). V lost 5 bases to trimming and J lost 1 base, with 8 bases between them. The chain's CDR3 is CASSPAKNTGELFF. CDR3 nucleotides: TGTGCCAGCAGCCCTGCGAAGAACACCGGGGAGCTGTTTTTT.

The chain's CDR3 is CAISDFFTGQGDTEAFF. CDR3 sequence (DNA): TGTGCCATCAGTGACTTTTTTACGGGACAGGGGGACACTGAAGCTTTCTTT. The chain carries TRBV10-3 and TRBJ1-1; 11 bases match TRBD1. The junction had 9 bases not matched to a gene; V was cut back by 3 bases and J by 3 bases. The CDR3 totals 17 residues. Looked up from germline, CDR1 is ENHRY and CDR2 is SYGVKD.

The genes are TRBV4-3 and TRBJ2-7; no firm D call. The CDR3 consists of 15 residues. Germline values: CDR1 LGHNA, CDR2 YSLEER. V was shortened by 0 bases and J by 3 bases, with 12 bases between the two germline ends. CDR3 DNA: TGCGCCAGCAGCCAAGATGTCGACACCCGCTACGAGCAGTACTTC. Amino acids: CASSQDVDTRYEQYF.

The genes are TRBV19 and TRBJ1-5, with TRBD1 as a possible D gene (6 bases). The V end lost 7 bases, the J end lost 0 bases, and 13 bases lay between the germline ends. Germline V CDR1 and CDR2: LNHDA, SQIVND (reference sequence). The CDR3 extends over 15 amino acids. The CDR3 DNA follows: TGTGCCAGTAAGAGCGGACAGTTTAGCAATCAGCCCCAGCATTTT. Amino acid sequence: CASKSGQFSNQPQHF.

The rearrangement joins TRBV2 to TRBJ1-6; 7 bases match TRBD1. This CDR3 has 15 amino acids. J lost 6 bases, V lost 6 bases, and 8 bases had no gene match. Per the germline V gene, CDR1 is SNHLY and CDR2 is FYNNEI. The chain's CDR3 is CASRRYHRGNSPLHF. CDR3 in DNA: TGTGCCAGCAGAAGATACCACAGGGGTAATTCACCCCTCCACTTT.

This clone turned up a few times. The chain employs TRBV19 and TRBJ2-7; possible D gene TRBD1, 5 bases. Germline V gene sequence: CDR1 LNHDA, CDR2 SQIVND (reference sequence). The length of the CDR3 is 13 residues. V was shortened by 5 bases and J by 3 bases, with 11 bases between the two germline ends. The CDR3 region is CASSAHQGYEQYF. CDR3 bases: TGTGCCAGTAGTGCTCACCAGGGCTACGAGCAGTACTTC. The full variable domain, in which reference TRBV19 and TRBJ2-7 provide the parts outside the CDR3, is DGGITQSPKYLFRKEGQNVTLSCEQNLNHDAMYWYRQDPGQGLRLIYYSQIVNDFQKGDIAEGYSVSREKKESFPLTVTSAQKNPTAFYLCASSAHQGYEQYFGPGTRLTVT.

This clone occurred a few times. The chain recombines TRBV7-2 with TRBJ1-5, with a possible D match to TRBD1 (6 bases). CDR1 and CDR2 from the germline V gene are SGHTA and FQGNSA. This CDR3 region has 15 residues. Trimming removed 3 bases at V and 4 bases at J, with 13 bases between. CDR3 amino acids: CASSLYRAPNQPQHF. The CDR3 coding sequence is TGTGCCAGCAGCTTGTACAGGGCCCCGAATCAGCCCCAGCATTTT.

The chain couples TRBV4-3 to TRBJ2-7; TRBD1 is a possible D gene (6 bases). V lost 4 bases to trimming and J lost 1 base, with 14 bases between them. Germline V gene data show CDR1 as LGHNA and CDR2 as YSLEER. The CDR3 has 15 residues. The CDR3 DNA sequence: TGCGCCAGCAGCCCCGGTGGGGGCATATCCTACGAGCAGTACTTC. It translates to CASSPGGGISYEQYF.